This T cell receptor beta chain came from a study of blood T cell repertoires in COVID-19. Study overall: Whether acute or convalescent, the COVID-19 samples came from the United States, Italy and Spain. T cells, B-cell-depleted T cells, or PBMCs supplied cDNA or gDNA.

CDR1 and CDR2 from the germline V gene are SEHNR and FQNEAQ (reference sequence). Trimming removed 5 bases from V and 4 bases from J; junction bases left unmatched: 3. The CDR3 is made up of 13 amino acids. As originally analysed: Cell counts per sample came from amplifying reference gene primers. Data came from immunoSEQ multiplex PCR; TCRdb stores just in-frame clones and leaves some out. The V and J calls and the clone size are those of that table, but D and trimming were determined from the DNA. The profile shows about 480,000 clones, nearly 90% of them singletons. Patients at the Seattle site were enrolled during active infection and followed longitudinally.

The source of this sequence is a man between 18 and 29 years old with COVID-19, enrolled during active disease. V and J are TRBV7-9 and TRBJ2-7, with 9 positions matching TRBD2. The source material was peripheral blood. CDR3 bases: TGTGCCAGCAGCGATAGCGGGGGTTACGAGCAGTACTTC. This gives the protein CASSDSGGYEQYF.